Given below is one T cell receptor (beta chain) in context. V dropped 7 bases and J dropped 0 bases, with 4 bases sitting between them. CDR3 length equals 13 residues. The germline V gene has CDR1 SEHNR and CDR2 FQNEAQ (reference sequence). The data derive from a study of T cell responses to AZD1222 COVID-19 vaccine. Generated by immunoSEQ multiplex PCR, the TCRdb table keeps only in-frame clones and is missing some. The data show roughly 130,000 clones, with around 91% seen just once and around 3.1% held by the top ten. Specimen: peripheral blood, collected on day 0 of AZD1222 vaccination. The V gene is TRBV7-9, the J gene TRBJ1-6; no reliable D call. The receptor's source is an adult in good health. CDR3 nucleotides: TGTGCCAGCACCTTCTCCTATAATTCACCCCTCCACTTT. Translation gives CASTFSYNSPLHF.